This T cell receptor beta chain originates from a study of metastatic and nonmetastatic thyroid tumors. This clone was seen ten or more times. TCRdb reassembled clones from the PCR reads with MiXCR. Of some 33,000 clones listed, about 20% are singletons. Patients were all untreated before their thyroid surgery. This receptor was identified in a male donor with papillary thyroid cancer or a benign thyroid nodule (not recorded which). Some clones in this sample may be carry-over from other donors' samples. Source material: tumor tissue.

The CDR3, as DNA: TGCAGTGCTAGATTCGGTGAAAAACTGTTTTTT. Protein product: CSARFGEKLFF. The rearrangement uses TRBV20-1 and TRBJ1-4; D remains unclear. CDR3 length: 11 residues. V was clipped by 2 bases and J by 7 bases, with 5 bases between them. Germline V gene data show CDR1 as DFQATT and CDR2 as SNEGSKA (reference sequence).